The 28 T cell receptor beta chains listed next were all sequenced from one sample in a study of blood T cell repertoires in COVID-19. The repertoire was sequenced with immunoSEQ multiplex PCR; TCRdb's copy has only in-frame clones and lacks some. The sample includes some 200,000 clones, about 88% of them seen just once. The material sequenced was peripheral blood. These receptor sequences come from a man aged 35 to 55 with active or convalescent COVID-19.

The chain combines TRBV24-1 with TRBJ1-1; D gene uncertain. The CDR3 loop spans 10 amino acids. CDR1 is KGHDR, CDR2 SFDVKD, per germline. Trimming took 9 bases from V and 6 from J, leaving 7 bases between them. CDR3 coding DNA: TGTGCCACCGGGAGGTCTGAAGCTTTCTTT. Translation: CATGRSEAFF.

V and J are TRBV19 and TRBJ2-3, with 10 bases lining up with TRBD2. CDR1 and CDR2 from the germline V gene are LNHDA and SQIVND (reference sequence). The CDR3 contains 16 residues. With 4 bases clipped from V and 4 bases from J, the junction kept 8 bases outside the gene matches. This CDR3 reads CASSNPSGSYADTQYF. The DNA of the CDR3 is TGTGCCAGTAGTAACCCTAGCGGGAGTTACGCAGATACGCAGTATTTT.

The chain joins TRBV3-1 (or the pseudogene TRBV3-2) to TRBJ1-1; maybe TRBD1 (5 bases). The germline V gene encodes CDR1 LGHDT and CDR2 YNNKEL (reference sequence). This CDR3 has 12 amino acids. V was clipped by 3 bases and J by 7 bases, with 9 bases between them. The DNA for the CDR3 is TGTGCCAGCAGCCAGACCGGGGGTGAAGCTTTCTTT. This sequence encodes CASSQTGGEAFF.

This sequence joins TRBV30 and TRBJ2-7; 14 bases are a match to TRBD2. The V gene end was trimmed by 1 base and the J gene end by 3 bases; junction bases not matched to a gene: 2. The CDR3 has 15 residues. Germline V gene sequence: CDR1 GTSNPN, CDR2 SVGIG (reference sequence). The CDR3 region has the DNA TGTGCCTGGAGTGGGACTAGCGGGAGGTTCTACGAGCAGTACTTC. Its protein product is CAWSGTSGRFYEQYF.

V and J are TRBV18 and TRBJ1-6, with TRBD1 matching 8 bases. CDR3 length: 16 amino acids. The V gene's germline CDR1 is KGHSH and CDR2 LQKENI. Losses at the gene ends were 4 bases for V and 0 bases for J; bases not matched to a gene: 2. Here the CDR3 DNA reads TGTGCCAGCTCACAAGACAGGGGCTCCTATAATTCACCCCTCCACTTT. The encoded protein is CASSQDRGSYNSPLHF.

CDR3 amino acids: CASSPGQGADTQYF. For the CDR3, the DNA is TGTGCCAGCAGTCCGGGACAGGGAGCAGATACGCAGTATTTT. The J gene is TRBJ2-3, the V gene TRBV6-4, with TRBD1 matching over 9 bases. Per germline, CDR1 MRHNA and CDR2 SNTAGT. CDR3 length: 14 amino acids. The V gene end was trimmed by 5 bases and the J gene end by 4 bases; junction bases not matched to a gene: 4.

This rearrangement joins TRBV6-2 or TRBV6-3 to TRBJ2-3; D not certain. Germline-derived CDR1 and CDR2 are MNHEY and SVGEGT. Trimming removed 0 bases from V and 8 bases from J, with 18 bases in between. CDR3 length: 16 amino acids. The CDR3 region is CASSYSSLKRSSTQYF. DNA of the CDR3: TGTGCCAGCAGTTACTCGAGTTTGAAGAGGAGCTCTACGCAGTATTTT.

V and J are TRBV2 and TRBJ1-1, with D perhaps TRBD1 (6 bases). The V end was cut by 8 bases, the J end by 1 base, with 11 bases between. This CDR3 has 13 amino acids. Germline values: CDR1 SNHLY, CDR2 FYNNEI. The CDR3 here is CASRQDPNTEAFF. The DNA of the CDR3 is TGTGCCAGCCGACAGGACCCGAACACTGAAGCTTTCTTT.

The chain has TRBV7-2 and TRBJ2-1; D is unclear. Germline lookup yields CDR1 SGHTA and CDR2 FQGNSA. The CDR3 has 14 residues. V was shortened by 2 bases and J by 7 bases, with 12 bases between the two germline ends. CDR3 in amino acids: CASSLLGLGNEQFF. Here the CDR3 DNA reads TGTGCCAGCAGCTTATTGGGCCTGGGTAATGAGCAGTTCTTC.

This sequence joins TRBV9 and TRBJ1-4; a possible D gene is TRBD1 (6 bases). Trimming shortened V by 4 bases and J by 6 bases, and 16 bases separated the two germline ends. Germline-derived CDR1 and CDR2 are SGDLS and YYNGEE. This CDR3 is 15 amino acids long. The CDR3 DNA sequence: TGTGCCAGCAGCCCCGAGTGGGGGCAAGATGAAAAACTGTTTTTT. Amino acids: CASSPEWGQDEKLFF.

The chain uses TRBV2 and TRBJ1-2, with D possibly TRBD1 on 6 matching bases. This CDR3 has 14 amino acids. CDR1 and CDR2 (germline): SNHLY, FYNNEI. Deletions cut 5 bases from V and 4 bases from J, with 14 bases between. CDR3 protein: CASSTTDSSYGYTF. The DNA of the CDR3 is TGTGCCAGCAGTACTACGGACAGTTCCTATGGCTACACCTTC.

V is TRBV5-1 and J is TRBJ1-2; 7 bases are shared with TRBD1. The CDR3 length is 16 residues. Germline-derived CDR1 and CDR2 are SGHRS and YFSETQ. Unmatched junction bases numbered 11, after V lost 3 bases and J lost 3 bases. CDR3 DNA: TGCGCCAGCAGCTCGGCGACAGGGACTGTTGACTATGGCTACACCTTC. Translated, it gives CASSSATGTVDYGYTF.

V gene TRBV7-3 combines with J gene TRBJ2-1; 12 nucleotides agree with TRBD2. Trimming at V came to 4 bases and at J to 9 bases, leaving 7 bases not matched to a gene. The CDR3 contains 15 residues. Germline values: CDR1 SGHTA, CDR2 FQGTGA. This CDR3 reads CASSYTSGGPPEQFF. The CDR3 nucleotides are TGTGCCAGCAGCTACACTAGCGGGGGGCCGCCTGAGCAGTTCTTC.

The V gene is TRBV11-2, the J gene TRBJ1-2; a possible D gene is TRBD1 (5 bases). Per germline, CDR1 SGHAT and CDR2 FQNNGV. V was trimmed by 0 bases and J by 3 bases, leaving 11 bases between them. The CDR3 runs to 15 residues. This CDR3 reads CASSLDPPRDYGYTF. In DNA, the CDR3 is TGTGCCAGCAGCTTAGATCCCCCCAGGGACTATGGCTACACCTTC.

CDR3 bases: TGTGCCAGCAGTCTTCCCGGGACAGGGATGCACTATGGCTACACCTTC. Translation gives CASSLPGTGMHYGYTF. The chain joins TRBV28 to TRBJ1-2; 9 nucleotides match TRBD1. J lost 3 bases, V lost 5 bases, and 10 bases had no gene match. This CDR3 is built from 16 residues. CDR1 is MDHEN and CDR2 is SYDVKM in the germline V gene.

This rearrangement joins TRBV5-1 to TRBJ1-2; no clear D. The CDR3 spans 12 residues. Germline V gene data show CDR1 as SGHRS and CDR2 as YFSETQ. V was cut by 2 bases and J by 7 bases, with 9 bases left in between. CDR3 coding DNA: TGCGCCAGCAGCTTCACTGGTAGTGGCTACACCTTC. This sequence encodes CASSFTGSGYTF.

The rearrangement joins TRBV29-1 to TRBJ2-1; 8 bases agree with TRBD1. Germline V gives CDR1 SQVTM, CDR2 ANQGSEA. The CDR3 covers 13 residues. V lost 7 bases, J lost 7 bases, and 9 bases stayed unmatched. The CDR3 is CSGGQGIVNEQFF. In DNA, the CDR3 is TGCAGCGGAGGACAGGGAATAGTTAATGAGCAGTTCTTC.

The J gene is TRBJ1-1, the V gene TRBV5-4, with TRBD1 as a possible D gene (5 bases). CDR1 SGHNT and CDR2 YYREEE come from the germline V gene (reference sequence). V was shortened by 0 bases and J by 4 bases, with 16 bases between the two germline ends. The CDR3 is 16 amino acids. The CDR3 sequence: CASSLGGGVSITEAFF. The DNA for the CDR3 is TGTGCCAGCAGCTTGGGCGGGGGGGTTTCGATCACTGAAGCTTTCTTT. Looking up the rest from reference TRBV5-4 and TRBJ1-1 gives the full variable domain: ETGVTQSPTHLIKTRGQQVTLRCSSQSGHNTVSWYQQALGQGPQFIFQYYREEENGRGNFPPRFSGLQFPNYSSELNVNALELDDSALYLCASSLGGGVSITEAFFGQGTRLTVV.

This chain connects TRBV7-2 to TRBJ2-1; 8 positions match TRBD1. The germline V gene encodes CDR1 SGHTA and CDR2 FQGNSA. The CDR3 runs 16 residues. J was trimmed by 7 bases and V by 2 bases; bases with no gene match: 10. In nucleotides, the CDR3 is TGTGCCAGCAGCTTAAATCAGAGGACAGGGACGAATGAGCAGTTCTTC. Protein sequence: CASSLNQRTGTNEQFF.

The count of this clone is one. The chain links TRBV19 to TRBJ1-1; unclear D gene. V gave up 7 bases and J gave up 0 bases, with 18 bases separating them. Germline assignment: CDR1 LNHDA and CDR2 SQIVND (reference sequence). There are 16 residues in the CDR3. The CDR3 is CASIQRWRGLNTEAFF. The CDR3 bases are TGTGCCAGTATTCAACGATGGCGGGGATTGAACACTGAAGCTTTCTTT.

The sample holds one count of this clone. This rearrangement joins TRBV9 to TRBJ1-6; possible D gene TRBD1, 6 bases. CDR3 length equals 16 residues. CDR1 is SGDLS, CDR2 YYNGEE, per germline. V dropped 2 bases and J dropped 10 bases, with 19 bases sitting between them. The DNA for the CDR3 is TGTGCCAGCAGCGTCAGCTCTGTTGACCAGGGGTCACCCCTCCACTTT. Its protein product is CASSVSSVDQGSPLHF.

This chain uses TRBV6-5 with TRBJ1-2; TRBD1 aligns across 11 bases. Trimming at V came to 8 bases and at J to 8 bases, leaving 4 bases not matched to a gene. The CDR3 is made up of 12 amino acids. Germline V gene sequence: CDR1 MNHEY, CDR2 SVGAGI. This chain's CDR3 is CASGQGARGYTF. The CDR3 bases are TGTGCCAGCGGACAGGGGGCCCGCGGCTACACCTTC.

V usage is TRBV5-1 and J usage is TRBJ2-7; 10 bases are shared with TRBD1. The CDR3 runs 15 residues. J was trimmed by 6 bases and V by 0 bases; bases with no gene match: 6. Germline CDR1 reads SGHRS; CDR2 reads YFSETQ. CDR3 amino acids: CASSLGQGAGGEQYF. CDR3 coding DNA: TGCGCCAGCAGCTTGGGACAGGGGGCAGGAGGCGAGCAGTACTTC.

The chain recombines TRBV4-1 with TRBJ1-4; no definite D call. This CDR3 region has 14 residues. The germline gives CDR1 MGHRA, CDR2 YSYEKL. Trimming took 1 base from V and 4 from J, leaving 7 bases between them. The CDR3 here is CASSQARLNEKLFF. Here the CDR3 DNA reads TGCGCCAGCAGCCAAGCCAGACTTAATGAAAAACTGTTTTTT.

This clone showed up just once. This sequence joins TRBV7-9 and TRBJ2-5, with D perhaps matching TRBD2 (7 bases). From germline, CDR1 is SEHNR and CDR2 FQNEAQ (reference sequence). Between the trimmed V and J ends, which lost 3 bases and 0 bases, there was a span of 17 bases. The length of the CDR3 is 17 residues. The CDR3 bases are TGTGCCAGCAGCTTGGGGGGGCCTTTAGGGTACCAAGAGACCCAGTACTTC. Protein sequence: CASSLGGPLGYQETQYF.

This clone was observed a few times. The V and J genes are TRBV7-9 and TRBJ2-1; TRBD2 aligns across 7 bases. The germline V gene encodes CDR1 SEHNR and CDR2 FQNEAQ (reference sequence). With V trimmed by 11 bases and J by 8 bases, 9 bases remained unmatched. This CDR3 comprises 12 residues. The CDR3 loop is CAVGREWYEQFF. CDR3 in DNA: TGTGCCGTCGGGCGGGAGTGGTATGAGCAGTTCTTC.

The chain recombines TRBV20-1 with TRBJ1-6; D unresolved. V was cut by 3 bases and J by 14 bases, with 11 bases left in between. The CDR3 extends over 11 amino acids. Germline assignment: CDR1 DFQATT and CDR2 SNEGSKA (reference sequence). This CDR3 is CSASGPDTLHF. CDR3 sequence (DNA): TGCAGTGCTAGTGGCCCCGACACCCTCCACTTT.

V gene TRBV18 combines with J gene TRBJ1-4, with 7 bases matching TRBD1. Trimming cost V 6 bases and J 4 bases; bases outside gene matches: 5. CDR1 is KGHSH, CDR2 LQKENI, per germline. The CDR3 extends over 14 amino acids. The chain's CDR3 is CASSSGQLNEKLFF. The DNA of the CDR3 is TGTGCCAGCTCCTCGGGACAGCTTAATGAAAAACTGTTTTTT.